Given below is one T cell receptor (beta chain) in context. This record comes from a study of blood T cell repertoires in COVID-19. The overall study: The United States, Italy and Spain provided the acute and convalescent COVID-19 samples. PBMCs, B-cell-depleted T cells, or T cells were the source of the cDNA or gDNA that made up the material.

This CDR3 spans 16 amino acids. CDR1 is LNHDA and CDR2 is SQIVND in the germline V gene (reference sequence). Trimming took 5 bases from V and 6 from J; bases not matched to a gene: 13. Per the original methods: Reference gene primer amplification gave nucleated cell count estimates. Method: immunoSEQ multiplex PCR; TCRdb's copy keeps in-frame clones and lacks some. V and J calls and clone size come straight from that table; D and trimming were deduced from the DNA. Of about 140,000 clones in the sample, about four fifths are singletons; the top ten hold 1.6%. Input material: peripheral blood. V gene TRBV19 combines with J gene TRBJ2-7; 10 nucleotides line up with TRBD1. The sequence came from a human donor in a cohort sampled during active COVID-19. CDR3 sequence: CASSLQTGTGVSEQYF. The CDR3 DNA is TGTGCCAGTAGTCTCCAGACCGGGACAGGGGTGAGCGAGCAGTACTTC.